This T cell receptor (beta chain) was identified in a study of blood T cell repertoires in COVID-19. Study-wide background: The samples span acute and convalescent COVID-19 from the United States, Italy and Spain. In each case, the material was cDNA or gDNA derived from T cells, B-cell-depleted T cells, or PBMCs.

In the authors' workflow: For nucleated cells, counts were estimated from reference gene primer amplification. Libraries were prepared by immunoSEQ multiplex PCR; TCRdb keeps only in-frame clonotypes and omits some of them. Clone size and the V and J calls come from that table; the DNA yielded D and trimming. Of some 200,000 clones listed, 88% were seen once; the top ten hold roughly 1.5%. Between the trimmed V and J ends, which lost 6 bases and 0 bases, there was a span of 9 bases. The CDR3 has 13 residues. Germline CDR1 reads SNHLY; CDR2 reads FYNNEI. This clonotype was sampled from a man aged 18-30 years with active or convalescent COVID-19. The sequenced sample consisted of peripheral blood. The chain links TRBV2 to TRBJ2-7; D is uncertain. CDR3 region: CASRAEPSYEQYF. CDR3 nucleotides: TGTGCCAGCAGGGCGGAACCCTCCTACGAGCAGTACTTC.